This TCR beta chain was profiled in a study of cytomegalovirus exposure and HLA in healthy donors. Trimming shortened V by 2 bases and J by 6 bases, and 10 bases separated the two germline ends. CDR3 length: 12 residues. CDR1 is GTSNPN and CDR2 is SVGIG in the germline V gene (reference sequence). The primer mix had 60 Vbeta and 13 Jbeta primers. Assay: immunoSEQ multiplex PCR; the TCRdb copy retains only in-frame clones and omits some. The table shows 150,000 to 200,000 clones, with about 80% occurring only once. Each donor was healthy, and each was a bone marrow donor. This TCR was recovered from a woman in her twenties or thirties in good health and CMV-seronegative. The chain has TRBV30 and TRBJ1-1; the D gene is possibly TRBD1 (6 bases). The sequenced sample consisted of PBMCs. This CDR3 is CAWSPTGSEAFF. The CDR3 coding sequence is TGTGCCTGGAGTCCGACAGGTTCTGAAGCTTTCTTT.